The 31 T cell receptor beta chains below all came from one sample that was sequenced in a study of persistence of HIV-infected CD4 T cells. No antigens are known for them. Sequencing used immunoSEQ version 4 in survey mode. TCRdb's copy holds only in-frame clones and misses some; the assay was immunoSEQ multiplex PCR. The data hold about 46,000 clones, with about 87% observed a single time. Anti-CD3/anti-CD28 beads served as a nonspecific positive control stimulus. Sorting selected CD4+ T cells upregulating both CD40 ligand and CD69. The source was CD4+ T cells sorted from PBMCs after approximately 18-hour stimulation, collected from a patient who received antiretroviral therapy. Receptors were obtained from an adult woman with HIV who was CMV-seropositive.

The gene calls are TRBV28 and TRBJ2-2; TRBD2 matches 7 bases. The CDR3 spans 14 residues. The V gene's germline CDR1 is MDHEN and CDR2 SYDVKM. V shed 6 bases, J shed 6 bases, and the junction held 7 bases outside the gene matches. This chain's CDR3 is CASRRAGDAGELFF. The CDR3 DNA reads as TGTGCCAGCAGGCGGGCGGGAGATGCCGGGGAGCTGTTTTTT.

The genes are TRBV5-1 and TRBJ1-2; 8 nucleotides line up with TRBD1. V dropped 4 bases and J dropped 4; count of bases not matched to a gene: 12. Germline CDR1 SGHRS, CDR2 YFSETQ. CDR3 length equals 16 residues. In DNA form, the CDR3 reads TGCGCCAGCAGCCCAAATGGTGACAGGGGCGGCTATGGCTACACCTTC. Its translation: CASSPNGDRGGYGYTF.

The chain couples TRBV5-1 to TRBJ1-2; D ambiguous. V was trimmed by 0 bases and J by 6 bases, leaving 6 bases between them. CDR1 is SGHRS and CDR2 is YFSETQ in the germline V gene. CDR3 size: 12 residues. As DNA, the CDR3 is TGCGCCAGCAGCTTGGGGGAGGATGGCTACACCTTC. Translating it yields CASSLGEDGYTF.

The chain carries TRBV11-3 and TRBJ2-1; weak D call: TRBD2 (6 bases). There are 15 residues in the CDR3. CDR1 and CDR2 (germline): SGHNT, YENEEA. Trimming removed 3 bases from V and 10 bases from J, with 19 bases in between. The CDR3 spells CASSLGGGLQEEQFF. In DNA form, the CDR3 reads TGTGCCAGCAGCTTGGGAGGCGGGCTACAGGAGGAGCAGTTCTTC.

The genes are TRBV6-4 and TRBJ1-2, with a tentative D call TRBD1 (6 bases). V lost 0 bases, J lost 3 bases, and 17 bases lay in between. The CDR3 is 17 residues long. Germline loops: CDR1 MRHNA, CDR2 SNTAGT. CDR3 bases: TGTGCCAGCAGTGACTCGACAGGACGCAAAAGTCACTATGGCTACACCTTC. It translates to CASSDSTGRKSHYGYTF.

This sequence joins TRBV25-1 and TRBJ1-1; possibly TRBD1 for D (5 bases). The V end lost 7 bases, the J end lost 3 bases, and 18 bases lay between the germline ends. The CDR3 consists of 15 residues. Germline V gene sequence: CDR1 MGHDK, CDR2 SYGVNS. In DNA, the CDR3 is TGTGCCAGCACCCTCAGGGCAGGGACTTACACTGAAGCTTTCTTT. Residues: CASTLRAGTYTEAFF.

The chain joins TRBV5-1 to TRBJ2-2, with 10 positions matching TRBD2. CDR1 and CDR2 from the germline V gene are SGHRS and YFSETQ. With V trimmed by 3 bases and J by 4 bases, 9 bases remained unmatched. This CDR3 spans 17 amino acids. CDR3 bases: TGCGCCAGCAGCTCAACCTCAAGCGGGAGGGCCACCGGGGAGCTGTTTTTT. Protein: CASSSTSSGRATGELFF.

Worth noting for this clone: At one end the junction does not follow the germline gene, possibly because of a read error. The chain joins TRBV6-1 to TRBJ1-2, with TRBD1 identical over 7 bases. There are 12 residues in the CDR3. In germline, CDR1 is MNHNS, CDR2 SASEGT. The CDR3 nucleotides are TGTGCCAGCAGTGAAGGGGACAGACAGAAGATCTTC. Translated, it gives CASSEGDRQKIF.

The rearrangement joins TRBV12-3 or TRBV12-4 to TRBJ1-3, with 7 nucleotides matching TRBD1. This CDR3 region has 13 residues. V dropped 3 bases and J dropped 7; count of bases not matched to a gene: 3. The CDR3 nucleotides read TGTGCCAGCAGTTTCTTGACAGGGAACACCATATATTTT. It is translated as CASSFLTGNTIYF.

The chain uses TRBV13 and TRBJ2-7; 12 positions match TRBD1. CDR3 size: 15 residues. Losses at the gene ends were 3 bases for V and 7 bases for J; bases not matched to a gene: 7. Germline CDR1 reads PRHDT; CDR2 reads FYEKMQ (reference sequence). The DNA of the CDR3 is TGTGCCAGCAGCTTCTGGGACAGGGGGCCAGGGGAGCAGTACTTC. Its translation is CASSFWDRGPGEQYF.

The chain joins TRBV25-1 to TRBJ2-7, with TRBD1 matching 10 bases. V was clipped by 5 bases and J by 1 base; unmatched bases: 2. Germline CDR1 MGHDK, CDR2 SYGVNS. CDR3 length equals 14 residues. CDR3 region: CASSLGQGSYEQYF. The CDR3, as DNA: TGTGCCAGCAGTTTGGGACAGGGGTCCTACGAGCAGTACTTC.

This chain's CDR3 is CASSLGQNNQPQHF. CDR3 sequence (DNA): TGTGCCAGCAGCTTAGGGCAGAACAATCAGCCCCAGCATTTT. The V gene is TRBV5-8, the J gene TRBJ1-5; no reliable D call. Germline V CDR1 and CDR2: SGHTS, YDEGEE. V was pared by 2 bases and J by 3 bases, with 9 bases between. The CDR3 length is 14 residues.

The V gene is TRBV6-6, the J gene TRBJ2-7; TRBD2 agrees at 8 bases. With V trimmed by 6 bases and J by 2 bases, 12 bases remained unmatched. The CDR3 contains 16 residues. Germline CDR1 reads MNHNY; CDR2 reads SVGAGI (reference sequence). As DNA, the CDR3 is TGTGCCAGCAGGCCCCCTTCCAGCGGGGGTCCCTACGAGCAGTACTTC. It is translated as CASRPPSSGGPYEQYF.

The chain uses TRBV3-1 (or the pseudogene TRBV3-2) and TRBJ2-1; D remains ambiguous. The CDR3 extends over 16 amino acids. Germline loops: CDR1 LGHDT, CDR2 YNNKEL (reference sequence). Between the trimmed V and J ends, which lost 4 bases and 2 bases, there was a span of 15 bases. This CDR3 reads CASSPQPAPAYNEQFF. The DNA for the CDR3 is TGTGCCAGCAGCCCACAACCGGCACCAGCCTACAATGAGCAGTTCTTC.

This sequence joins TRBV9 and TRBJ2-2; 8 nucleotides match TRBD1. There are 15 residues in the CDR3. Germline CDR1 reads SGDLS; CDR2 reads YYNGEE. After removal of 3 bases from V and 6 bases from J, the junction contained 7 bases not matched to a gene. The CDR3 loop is CASSAQGAAAGELFF. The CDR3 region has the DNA TGTGCCAGCAGCGCGCAGGGGGCAGCGGCCGGGGAGCTGTTTTTT.

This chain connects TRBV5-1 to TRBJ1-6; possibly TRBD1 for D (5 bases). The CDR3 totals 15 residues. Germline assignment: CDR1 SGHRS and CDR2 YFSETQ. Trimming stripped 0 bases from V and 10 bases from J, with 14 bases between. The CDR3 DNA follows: TGCGCCAGCAGCTTGGTGCAGGGATCAGGGTCACCCCTCCACTTT. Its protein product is CASSLVQGSGSPLHF.

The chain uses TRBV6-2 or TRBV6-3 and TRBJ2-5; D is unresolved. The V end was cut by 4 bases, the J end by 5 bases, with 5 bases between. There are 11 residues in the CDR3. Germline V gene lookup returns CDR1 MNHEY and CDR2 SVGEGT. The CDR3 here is CASSWAETQYF. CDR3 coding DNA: TGTGCCAGCAGTTGGGCGGAGACCCAGTACTTC.

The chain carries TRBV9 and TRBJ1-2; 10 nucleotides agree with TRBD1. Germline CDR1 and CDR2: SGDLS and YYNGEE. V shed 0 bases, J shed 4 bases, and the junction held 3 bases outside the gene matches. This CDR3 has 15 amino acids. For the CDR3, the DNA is TGTGCCAGCAGCGTAGCTGGGACAGGGGCCTATGGCTACACCTTC. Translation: CASSVAGTGAYGYTF.

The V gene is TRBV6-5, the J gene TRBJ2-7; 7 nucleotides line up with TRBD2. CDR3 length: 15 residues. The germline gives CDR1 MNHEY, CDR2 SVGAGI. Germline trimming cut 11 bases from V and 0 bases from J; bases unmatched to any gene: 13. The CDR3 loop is CAGRSGGMLSYEQYF. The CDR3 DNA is TGTGCCGGGCGTTCCGGGGGGATGCTCTCCTACGAGCAGTACTTC.

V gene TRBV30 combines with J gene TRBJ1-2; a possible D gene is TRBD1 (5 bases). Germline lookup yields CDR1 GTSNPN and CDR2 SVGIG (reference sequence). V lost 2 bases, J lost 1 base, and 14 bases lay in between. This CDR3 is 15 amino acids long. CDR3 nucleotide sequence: TGTGCCTGGAGTTCCCCGGGGGGGATTAACTATGGCTACACCTTC. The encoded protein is CAWSSPGGINYGYTF. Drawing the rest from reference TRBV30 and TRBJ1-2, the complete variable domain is SQTIHQWPATLVQPVGSPLSLECTVEGTSNPNLYWYRQAAGRGLQLLFYSVGIGQISSEVPQNLSASRPQDRQFILSSKKLLLSDSGFYLCAWSSPGGINYGYTFGSGTRLTVV.

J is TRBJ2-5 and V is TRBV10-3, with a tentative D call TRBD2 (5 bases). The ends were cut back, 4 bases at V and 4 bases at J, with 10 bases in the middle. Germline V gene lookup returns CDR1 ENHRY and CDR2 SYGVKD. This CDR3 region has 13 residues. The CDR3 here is CAISGAAAETQYF. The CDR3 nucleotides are TGTGCCATCAGTGGGGCAGCGGCAGAGACCCAGTACTTC.

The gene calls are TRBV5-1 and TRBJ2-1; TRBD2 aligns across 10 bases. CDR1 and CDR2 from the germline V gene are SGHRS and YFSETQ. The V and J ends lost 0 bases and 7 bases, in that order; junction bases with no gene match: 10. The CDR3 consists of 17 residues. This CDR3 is CASSLGGQAGGKNEQFF. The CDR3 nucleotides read TGCGCCAGCAGCTTGGGGGGTCAAGCGGGAGGGAAAAATGAGCAGTTCTTC.

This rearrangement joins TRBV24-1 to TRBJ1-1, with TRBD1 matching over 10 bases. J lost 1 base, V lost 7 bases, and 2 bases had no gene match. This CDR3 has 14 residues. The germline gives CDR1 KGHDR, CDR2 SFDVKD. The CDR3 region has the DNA TGTGCCACCAGGGGGACAGGGGAGAACACTGAAGCTTTCTTT. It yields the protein CATRGTGENTEAFF.

This CDR3 reads CASNPRRGAQETQYF. In DNA form, the CDR3 reads TGTGCCAGTAACCCCCGTAGAGGGGCTCAAGAGACCCAGTACTTC. The V gene is TRBV19, the J gene TRBJ2-5; the D gene could be TRBD1 or TRBD2 (5 bases each). V was cut by 7 bases and J by 2 bases, with 17 bases left in between. Germline CDR1 LNHDA, CDR2 SQIVND (reference sequence). The CDR3 is made up of 15 amino acids. Combining the CDR3 with reference TRBV19 and TRBJ2-5 gives the whole variable domain DGGITQSPKYLFRKEGQNVTLSCEQNLNHDAMYWYRQDPGQGLRLIYYSQIVNDFQKGDIAEGYSVSREKKESFPLTVTSAQKNPTAFYLCASNPRRGAQETQYFGPGTRLLVL.

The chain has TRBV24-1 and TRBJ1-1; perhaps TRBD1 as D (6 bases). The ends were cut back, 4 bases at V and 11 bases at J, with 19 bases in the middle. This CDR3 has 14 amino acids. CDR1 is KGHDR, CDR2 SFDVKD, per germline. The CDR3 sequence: CATSEGTFQSTAFF. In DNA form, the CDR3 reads TGTGCCACCAGTGAAGGGACATTCCAGTCGACGGCTTTCTTT.

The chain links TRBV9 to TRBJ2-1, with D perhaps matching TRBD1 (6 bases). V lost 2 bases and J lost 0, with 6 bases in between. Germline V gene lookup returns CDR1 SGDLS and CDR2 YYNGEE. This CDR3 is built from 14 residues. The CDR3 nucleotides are TGTGCCAGCAGCGTCAGGGGCTCCTACAATGAGCAGTTCTTC. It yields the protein CASSVRGSYNEQFF.

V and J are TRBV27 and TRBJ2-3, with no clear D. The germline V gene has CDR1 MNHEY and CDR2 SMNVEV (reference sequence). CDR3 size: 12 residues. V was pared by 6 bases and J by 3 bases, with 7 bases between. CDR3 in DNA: TGTGCCAGCAGAGGAAGAACAGATACGCAGTATTTT. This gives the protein CASRGRTDTQYF.

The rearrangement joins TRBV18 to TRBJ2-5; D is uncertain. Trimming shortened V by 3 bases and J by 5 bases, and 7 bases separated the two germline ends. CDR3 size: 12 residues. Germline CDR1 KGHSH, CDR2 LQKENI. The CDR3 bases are TGTGCCAGCTCACCCAACGGGGAGACCCAGTACTTC. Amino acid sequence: CASSPNGETQYF. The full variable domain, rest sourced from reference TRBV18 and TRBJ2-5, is NAGVMQNPRHLVRRRGQEARLRCSPMKGHSHVYWYRQLPEEGLKFMVYLQKENIIDESGMPKERFSAEFPKEGPSILRIQQVVRGDSAAYFCASSPNGETQYFGPGTRLLVL.

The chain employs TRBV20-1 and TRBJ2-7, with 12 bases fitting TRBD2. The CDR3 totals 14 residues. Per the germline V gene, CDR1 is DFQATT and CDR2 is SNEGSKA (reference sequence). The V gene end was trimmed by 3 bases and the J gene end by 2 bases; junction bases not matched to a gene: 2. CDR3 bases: TGCAGTGCTAGTCGGACTAGCGGGGCCTACGAGCAGTACTTC. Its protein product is CSASRTSGAYEQYF.

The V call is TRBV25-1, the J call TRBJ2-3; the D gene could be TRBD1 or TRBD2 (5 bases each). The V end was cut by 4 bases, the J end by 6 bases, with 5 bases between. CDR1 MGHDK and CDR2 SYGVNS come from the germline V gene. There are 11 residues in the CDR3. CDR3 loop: CASSGGDTQYF. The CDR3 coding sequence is TGTGCCAGCAGTGGGGGGGATACGCAGTATTTT.

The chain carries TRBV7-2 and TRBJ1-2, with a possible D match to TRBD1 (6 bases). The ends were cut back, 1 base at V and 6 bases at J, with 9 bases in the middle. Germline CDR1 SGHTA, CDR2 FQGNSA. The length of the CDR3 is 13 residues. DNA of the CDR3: TGTGCCAGCAGCTTAGGGGACATTAATGGCTACACCTTC. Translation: CASSLGDINGYTF.